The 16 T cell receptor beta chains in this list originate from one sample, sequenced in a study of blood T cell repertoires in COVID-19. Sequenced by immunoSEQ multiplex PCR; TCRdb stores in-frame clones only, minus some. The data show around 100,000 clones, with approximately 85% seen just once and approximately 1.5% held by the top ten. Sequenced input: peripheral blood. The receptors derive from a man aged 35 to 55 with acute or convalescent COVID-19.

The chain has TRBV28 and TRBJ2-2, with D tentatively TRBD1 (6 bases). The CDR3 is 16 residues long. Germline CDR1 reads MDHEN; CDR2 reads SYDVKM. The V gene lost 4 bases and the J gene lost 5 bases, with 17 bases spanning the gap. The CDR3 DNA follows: TGTGCCAGCAGTTCCTTCAGGGGAGTGGGGACCGGGGAGCTGTTTTTT. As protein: CASSSFRGVGTGELFF.

The CDR3 DNA reads TGTGCCACCAGCAGAGGAGGGTCGGGATACAATGAGCAGTTCTTC. It translates to CATSRGGSGYNEQFF. V is TRBV15 and J is TRBJ2-1, with TRBD2 as a possible D gene (5 bases). CDR3 length equals 15 residues. Germline CDR1 reads LNHNV; CDR2 reads YYDKDF (reference sequence). V was cut by 1 base and J by 4 bases, with 11 bases left in between.

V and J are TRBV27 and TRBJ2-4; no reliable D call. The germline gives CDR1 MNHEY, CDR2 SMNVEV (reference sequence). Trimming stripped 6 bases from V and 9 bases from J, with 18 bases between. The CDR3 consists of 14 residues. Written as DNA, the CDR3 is TGTGCCAGCAGGACGACGACCGTCTCAGGCATTCAGTACTTC. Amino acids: CASRTTTVSGIQYF.

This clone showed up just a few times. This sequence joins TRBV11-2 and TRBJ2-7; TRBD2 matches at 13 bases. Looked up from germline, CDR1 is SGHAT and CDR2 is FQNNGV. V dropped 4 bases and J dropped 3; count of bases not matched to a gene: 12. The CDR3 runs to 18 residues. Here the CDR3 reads CASSYGLRTSGRSYEQYF. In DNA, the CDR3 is TGTGCCAGCAGCTACGGCCTTAGGACTAGCGGGAGAAGCTACGAGCAGTACTTC.

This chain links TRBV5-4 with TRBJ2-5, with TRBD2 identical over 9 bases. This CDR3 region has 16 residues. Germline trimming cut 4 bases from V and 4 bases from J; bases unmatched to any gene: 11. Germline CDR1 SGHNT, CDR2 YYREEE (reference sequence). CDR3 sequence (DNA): TGTGCCAGCAGCCACGTCGGAGGACTAGCGCTAGAGACCCAGTACTTC. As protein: CASSHVGGLALETQYF. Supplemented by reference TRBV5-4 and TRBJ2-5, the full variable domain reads ETGVTQSPTHLIKTRGQQVTLRCSSQSGHNTVSWYQQALGQGPQFIFQYYREEENGRGNFPPRFSGLQFPNYSSELNVNALELDDSALYLCASSHVGGLALETQYFGPGTRLLVL.

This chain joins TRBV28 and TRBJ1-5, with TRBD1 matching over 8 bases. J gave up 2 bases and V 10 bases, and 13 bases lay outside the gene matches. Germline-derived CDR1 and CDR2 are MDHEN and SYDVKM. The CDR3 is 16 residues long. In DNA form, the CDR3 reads TGTGCCAACAGACAGGGGCGTTATAGTGGCAATCAGCCCCAGCATTTT. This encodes CANRQGRYSGNQPQHF.

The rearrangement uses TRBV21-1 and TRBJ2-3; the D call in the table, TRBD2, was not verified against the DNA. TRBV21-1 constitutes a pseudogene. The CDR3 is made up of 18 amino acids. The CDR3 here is CASVRLAGGRRPADTQYF. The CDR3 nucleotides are TGTGCCAGCGTCCGACTAGCGGGAGGCCGACGTCCCGCAGATACGCAGTATTTT.

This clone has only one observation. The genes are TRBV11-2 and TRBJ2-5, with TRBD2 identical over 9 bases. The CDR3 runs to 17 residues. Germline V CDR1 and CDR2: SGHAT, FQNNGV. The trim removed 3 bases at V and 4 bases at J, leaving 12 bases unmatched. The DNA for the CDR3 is TGTGCCAGCAGCTTTGGTGGGATAGCGGGGGTTGTAGAGACCCAGTACTTC. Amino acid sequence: CASSFGGIAGVVETQYF.

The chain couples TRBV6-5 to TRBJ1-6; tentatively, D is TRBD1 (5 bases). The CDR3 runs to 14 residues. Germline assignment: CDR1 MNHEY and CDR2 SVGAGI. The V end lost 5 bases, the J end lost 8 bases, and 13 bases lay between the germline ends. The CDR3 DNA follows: TGTGCCAGCAGTCCCAGGGTCCGGTATTCACCCCTCCACTTT. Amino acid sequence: CASSPRVRYSPLHF.

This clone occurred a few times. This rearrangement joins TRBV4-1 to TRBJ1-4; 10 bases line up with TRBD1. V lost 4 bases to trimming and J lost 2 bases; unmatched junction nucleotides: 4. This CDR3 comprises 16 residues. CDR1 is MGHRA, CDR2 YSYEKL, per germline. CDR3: CASSPRTGGTNEKLFF. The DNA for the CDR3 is TGCGCCAGCAGCCCCAGGACAGGGGGGACTAATGAAAAACTGTTTTTT.

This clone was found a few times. The CDR3, as DNA: TGTGCCAGCAGCTCCGCGGGGACTAGCAAGTTTTACGAGCAGTACTTC. This gives the protein CASSSAGTSKFYEQYF. The chain employs TRBV5-4 and TRBJ2-7; 9 bases match TRBD2. V trimming: 3 bases; J trimming: 4 bases; junction bases outside the gene matches: 11. The germline CDR1 and CDR2 sequences are SGHNT and YYREEE (reference sequence). This CDR3 is 16 amino acids long. Full variable domain (missing parts from reference TRBV5-4 and TRBJ2-7): ETGVTQSPTHLIKTRGQQVTLRCSSQSGHNTVSWYQQALGQGPQFIFQYYREEENGRGNFPPRFSGLQFPNYSSELNVNALELDDSALYLCASSSAGTSKFYEQYFGPGTRLTVT.

CDR3 amino acids: CASSSDSGRAIYNEQFF. The CDR3 nucleotides are TGTGCCAGTAGTTCTGATAGCGGGAGGGCTATCTACAATGAGCAGTTCTTC. This chain links TRBV19 with TRBJ2-1, with 11 bases matching TRBD2. CDR3 length: 17 residues. V lost 5 bases and J lost 3; bases outside the gene matches: 9. CDR1 and CDR2 from the germline V gene are LNHDA and SQIVND (reference sequence).

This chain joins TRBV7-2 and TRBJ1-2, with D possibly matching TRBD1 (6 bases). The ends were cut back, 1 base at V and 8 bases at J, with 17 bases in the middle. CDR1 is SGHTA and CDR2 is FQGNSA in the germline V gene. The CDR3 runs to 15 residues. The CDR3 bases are TGTGCCAGCAGCTTAGTAGCTCGGCAGGGGAGCGGCTACACCTTC. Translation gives CASSLVARQGSGYTF.

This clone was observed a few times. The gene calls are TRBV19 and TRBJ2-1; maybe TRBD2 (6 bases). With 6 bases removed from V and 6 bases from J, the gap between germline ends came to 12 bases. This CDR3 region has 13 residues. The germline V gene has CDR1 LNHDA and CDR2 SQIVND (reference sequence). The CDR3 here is CASSSTSLNEQFF. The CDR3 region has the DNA TGTGCCAGTAGCTCGACTAGTCTCAATGAGCAGTTCTTC.

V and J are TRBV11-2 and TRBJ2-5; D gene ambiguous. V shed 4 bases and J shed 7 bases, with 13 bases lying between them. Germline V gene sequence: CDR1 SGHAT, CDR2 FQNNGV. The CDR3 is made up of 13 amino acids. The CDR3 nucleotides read TGTGCCAGCAGCTCACTAAGTCCGGGGACCCAGTACTTC. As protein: CASSSLSPGTQYF.

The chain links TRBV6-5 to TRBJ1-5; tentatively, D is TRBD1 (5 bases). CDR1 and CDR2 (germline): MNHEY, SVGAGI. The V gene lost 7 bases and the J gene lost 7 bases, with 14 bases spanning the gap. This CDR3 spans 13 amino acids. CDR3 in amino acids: CASNLGEGQPQHF. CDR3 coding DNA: TGTGCCAGCAACCTAGGGGAGGGACAGCCCCAGCATTTT.